These 28 T cell receptor beta chains came from one sample sequenced in a study of control samples from healthy donors and cancer patients (dated by TCRdb to about 2020). Library method: the immunoSEQ multiplex PCR assay. Entries here come from immuneACCESS through TCRdb and include only in-frame sequences with V and J called. Some clones fail to appear in such tables; in the studies checked, an unresolved V gene covers under half of the shortfall, and the cause of the remainder is unknown. Within this sample are about 93,000 clones, with about 87% of them counted one time only. In total, the top ten clones hold approximately 14% of the sample. The sequenced sample was blood. The receptor source for this set is a woman aged 70-85 years in good health.

The rearrangement links TRBV6-1 to TRBJ1-5, with a possible D match to TRBD1 (5 bases). The V end lost 3 bases, the J end lost 0 bases, and 9 bases lay between the germline ends. Germline V CDR1 and CDR2: MNHNS, SASEGT. The CDR3 totals 15 residues. The CDR3 reads CASSDGTASNQPQHF. CDR3 bases: TGTGCCAGCAGTGACGGGACGGCTAGCAATCAGCCCCAGCATTTT.

As DNA, the CDR3 is TGTGCCAGCAGTGAAGCGCAGGGACAGGGGGTTTATGGCTACACCTTC. Its protein is CASSEAQGQGVYGYTF. J is TRBJ1-2 and V is TRBV2, with TRBD1 matching 11 bases. The CDR3 runs 16 residues. J gave up 5 bases and V 0 bases, and 5 bases lay outside the gene matches. The V gene's germline CDR1 is SNHLY and CDR2 FYNNEI.

This clone was seen only a few times. The J gene is TRBJ2-7, the V gene TRBV6-5; D ambiguous. CDR1 is MNHEY and CDR2 is SVGAGI in the germline V gene. The length of the CDR3 is 15 residues. V was pared by 6 bases and J by 0 bases, with 15 bases between. The CDR3 bases are TGTGCCAGCAGAATGAACAGAGCTAGCTCCTACGAGCAGTACTTC. Amino acids: CASRMNRASSYEQYF.

The V and J genes are TRBV24-1 and TRBJ1-4; TRBD1 aligns across 7 bases. After removal of 1 base from V and 0 bases from J, the junction contained 13 bases not matched to a gene. CDR1 KGHDR and CDR2 SFDVKD come from the germline V gene. The CDR3 extends over 20 amino acids. CDR3 region: CATSDFKSGRDSTTNEKLFF. DNA for the CDR3: TGTGCCACCAGTGATTTCAAGTCGGGTCGGGACAGCACAACTAATGAAAAACTGTTTTTT.

The rearrangement links TRBV5-8 to TRBJ2-7; D remains ambiguous. Trimming removed 1 base at V and 2 bases at J, with 4 bases between. This CDR3 region has 12 residues. CDR1 is SGHTS and CDR2 is YDEGEE in the germline V gene. Written as DNA, the CDR3 is TGTGCCAGCAGCTTGCCCACCTACGAGCAGTACTTC. Encoded protein: CASSLPTYEQYF. The full variable domain, in which reference TRBV5-8 and TRBJ2-7 provide the parts outside the CDR3, is EAGVTQSPTHLIKTRGQQATLRCSPISGHTSVYWYQQALGLGLQFLLWYDEGEERNRGNFPPRFSGRQFPNYSSELNVNALELEDSALYLCASSLPTYEQYFGPGTRLTVT.

The chain recombines TRBV3-1 (or the pseudogene TRBV3-2) with TRBJ1-3; D is ambiguous. The germline V gene encodes CDR1 LGHDT and CDR2 YNNKEL (reference sequence). Trimming took 1 base from V and 6 from J, leaving 7 bases between them. CDR3 size: 13 residues. In DNA form, the CDR3 reads TGTGCCAGCAGCCAAGCCGCATTAAACACCATATATTTT. Amino acid sequence: CASSQAALNTIYF.

This chain joins TRBV18 and TRBJ1-1; no firm D call. CDR3 length: 13 residues. V lost 3 bases, J lost 4 bases, and 9 bases lay in between. Germline assignment: CDR1 KGHSH and CDR2 LQKENI. DNA of the CDR3: TGTGCCAGCTCACCCCGAAAGGGCACTGAAGCTTTCTTT. This encodes CASSPRKGTEAFF.

CDR3 bases: TGTGCCAGCAGCTTGGCCGCAGCAGAGTATGGCTACACCTTC. It is translated as CASSLAAAEYGYTF. The chain combines TRBV5-4 with TRBJ1-2; D is ambiguous. The germline V and J ends were trimmed by 0 bases and 5 bases, with 11 bases remaining between them. Germline CDR1 and CDR2: SGHNT and YYREEE (reference sequence). The CDR3 loop spans 14 amino acids.

The V call is TRBV6-5, the J call TRBJ1-1; no firm D call. The germline V gene encodes CDR1 MNHEY and CDR2 SVGAGI. The CDR3 extends over 15 amino acids. Trimming stripped 2 bases from V and 1 base from J, with 11 bases between. The CDR3 loop reads CASSYDVWGNTEAFF. For the CDR3, the DNA is TGTGCCAGCAGTTACGATGTCTGGGGGAACACTGAAGCTTTCTTT.

The chain has TRBV4-3 and TRBJ1-1; unclear D gene. V was cut by 0 bases and J by 10 bases, with 12 bases left in between. Germline loops: CDR1 LGHNA, CDR2 YSLEER. The CDR3 contains 13 residues. The CDR3 here is CASSQEAGWGAFF. Here the CDR3 DNA reads TGCGCCAGCAGCCAAGAAGCGGGCTGGGGAGCTTTCTTT.

The V and J genes are TRBV15 and TRBJ2-7; a possible D gene is TRBD2 (5 bases). CDR3 length equals 16 residues. The V end lost 0 bases, the J end lost 3 bases, and 15 bases lay between the germline ends. The germline V gene encodes CDR1 LNHNV and CDR2 YYDKDF (reference sequence). In DNA form, the CDR3 reads TGTGCCACCAGCAGAGATATTGTAGGGAGCTTCTACGAGCAGTACTTC. It translates to CATSRDIVGSFYEQYF. The whole variable domain, remainder taken from reference TRBV15 and TRBJ2-7, is DAMVIQNPRYQVTQFGKPVTLSCSQTLNHNVMYWYQQKSSQAPKLLFHYYDKDFNNEADTPDNFQSRRPNTSFCFLDIRSPGLGDTAMYLCATSRDIVGSFYEQYFGPGTRLTVT.

V and J are TRBV9 and TRBJ1-6, with no clear D. The CDR3 contains 15 residues. Between the trimmed V and J ends, which lost 3 bases and 6 bases, there was a span of 13 bases. Germline V CDR1 and CDR2: SGDLS, YYNGEE. The CDR3: CASSATGLSNSPLHF. The DNA for the CDR3 is TGTGCCAGCAGCGCGACGGGGTTAAGTAATTCACCCCTCCACTTT.

The rearrangement uses TRBV11-2 and TRBJ1-2, with 9 bases lining up with TRBD1. The CDR3 is 16 amino acids. Germline CDR1 reads SGHAT; CDR2 reads FQNNGV. V shed 2 bases and J 8 bases; nucleotides not matched to a gene: 12. This CDR3 is CASSLSGTGSVFGYTF. CDR3 DNA: TGTGCCAGCAGCTTATCAGGGACAGGGTCGGTGTTCGGCTACACCTTC. Combining the CDR3 with reference TRBV11-2 and TRBJ1-2 gives the whole variable domain EAGVAQSPRYKIIEKRQSVAFWCNPISGHATLYWYQQILGQGPKLLIQFQNNGVVDDSQLPKDRFSAERLKGVDSTLKIQPAKLEDSAVYLCASSLSGTGSVFGYTFGSGTRLTVV.

This chain uses TRBV7-9 with TRBJ2-1; 12 nucleotides match TRBD1. Germline loops: CDR1 SEHNR, CDR2 FQNEAQ (reference sequence). This CDR3 is 16 amino acids long. V lost 4 bases to trimming and J lost 7 bases; unmatched junction nucleotides: 8. The CDR3 DNA reads as TGTGCCAGCAGCTCCCGGGACAGGGGGCAGGGGAATGAGCAGTTCTTC. This gives the protein CASSSRDRGQGNEQFF.

The chain has TRBV2 and TRBJ1-5; D remains unclear. V lost 8 bases and J 4 bases, leaving 9 bases between the germline ends. Looked up from germline, CDR1 is SNHLY and CDR2 is FYNNEI. The CDR3 loop spans 12 amino acids. Written as DNA, the CDR3 is TGTGCCAGCGGGAAGGTTAATCAGCCCCAGCATTTT. It translates to CASGKVNQPQHF.

This clone is a singleton in its sample. The V and J genes are TRBV5-6 and TRBJ1-2, with a weak D call TRBD1 (5 bases). V was clipped by 0 bases and J by 5 bases, with 11 bases between them. This CDR3 spans 14 amino acids. Looked up from germline, CDR1 is SGHDT and CDR2 is YYEEEE. The CDR3 region is CASSLVAGSYGYTF. The CDR3 nucleotides are TGTGCCAGCAGCTTGGTGGCAGGGTCGTATGGCTACACCTTC. Variable domain in full (rest from reference TRBV5-6 and TRBJ1-2): DAGVTQSPTHLIKTRGQQVTLRCSPKSGHDTVSWYQQALGQGPQFIFQYYEEEERQRGNFPDRFSGHQFPNYSSELNVNALLLGDSALYLCASSLVAGSYGYTFGSGTRLTVV.

The V and J genes are TRBV12-3 or TRBV12-4 and TRBJ2-7; D tentatively fits TRBD1 or TRBD2 (6 bases each). This CDR3 is 12 amino acids long. Deletions cut 8 bases from V and 5 bases from J, with 13 bases between. The CDR3 loop reads CASQGGSHEQYF. CDR3 in DNA: TGTGCCAGCCAAGGGGGGTCCCACGAGCAGTACTTC.

There are a few counts of this clone. The J gene is TRBJ2-7, the V gene TRBV6-5; D not resolved. This CDR3 is 11 amino acids long. The V and J ends lost 8 bases and 5 bases respectively, with 10 bases between them. The germline V gene encodes CDR1 MNHEY and CDR2 SVGAGI. CDR3 nucleotide sequence: TGTGCCAGCGCTTCCCATAACGAGCAGTACTTC. Translating it yields CASASHNEQYF.

The V call is TRBV15, the J call TRBJ2-1; D unresolved. V was clipped by 4 bases and J by 2 bases, with 3 bases between them. The germline gives CDR1 LNHNV, CDR2 YYDKDF (reference sequence). The CDR3 length is 12 residues. For the CDR3, the DNA is TGTGCCACCAGCACAGCCTACAATGAGCAGTTCTTC. Residues: CATSTAYNEQFF. The full variable domain, its missing parts supplied by reference TRBV15 and TRBJ2-1, is DAMVIQNPRYQVTQFGKPVTLSCSQTLNHNVMYWYQQKSSQAPKLLFHYYDKDFNNEADTPDNFQSRRPNTSFCFLDIRSPGLGDTAMYLCATSTAYNEQFFGPGTRLTVL.

The chain uses TRBV4-1 and TRBJ2-5, with D tentatively TRBD1 (6 bases). Germline CDR1 is MGHRA and CDR2 is YSYEKL. This CDR3 is 14 amino acids long. V lost 1 base to trimming and J lost 4 bases, with 10 bases between them. The CDR3 DNA reads as TGCGCCAGCAGCCAAGGTACAGGGTTAGAGACCCAGTACTTC. This gives the protein CASSQGTGLETQYF.

The chain links TRBV10-3 to TRBJ2-2; D perhaps matches TRBD2 (6 bases). CDR3 length: 14 amino acids. CDR1 and CDR2 from the germline V gene are ENHRY and SYGVKD. V lost 6 bases, J lost 1 base, and 9 bases lay in between. CDR3 in amino acids: CAIRGGENTGELFF. The CDR3 DNA reads TGTGCCATCAGGGGGGGAGAGAACACCGGGGAGCTGTTTTTT.

This clone was seen only once. This rearrangement joins TRBV7-2 to TRBJ1-1, with D hard to call. Trimming pared 3 bases from V and 7 bases from J, leaving 9 bases between. Germline CDR1 SGHTA, CDR2 FQGNSA. This CDR3 contains 12 residues. In DNA form, the CDR3 reads TGTGCCAGCAGCTTCGGACGGTTTGAAGCTTTCTTT. It is translated as CASSFGRFEAFF.

This chain links TRBV5-1 with TRBJ2-1; D possibly corresponds to TRBD2 (5 bases). Germline CDR1 SGHRS, CDR2 YFSETQ. The CDR3 sequence is 15 residues long. Trimming took 3 bases from V and 1 from J, leaving 11 bases between them. The CDR3 DNA reads as TGCGCCAGCAGCTCCGACGGCGGGTCCTACAATGAGCAGTTCTTC. It yields the protein CASSSDGGSYNEQFF. Filled out from reference TRBV5-1 and TRBJ2-1, the complete variable domain reads KAGVTQTPRYLIKTRGQQVTLSCSPISGHRSVSWYQQTPGQGLQFLFEYFSETQRNKGNFPGRFSGRQFSNSRSEMNVSTLELGDSALYLCASSSDGGSYNEQFFGPGTRLTVL.

This chain connects TRBV2 to TRBJ2-4, with a possible D match to TRBD1 (8 bases). Trimming pared 7 bases from V and 6 bases from J, leaving 16 bases between. This CDR3 has 14 amino acids. Per germline, CDR1 SNHLY and CDR2 FYNNEI. CDR3 loop: CASKQTGEGNIQYF. CDR3 sequence (DNA): TGTGCCAGCAAGCAGACAGGGGAGGGAAACATTCAGTACTTC.

V is TRBV11-2 and J is TRBJ1-1, with D uncertain. CDR1 and CDR2 from the germline V gene are SGHAT and FQNNGV. The V gene lost 8 bases and the J gene lost 8 bases, with 12 bases spanning the gap. CDR3 size: 11 residues. The CDR3 reads CASRGTAEAFF. Written as DNA, the CDR3 is TGTGCCAGCCGCGGAACGGCCGAAGCTTTCTTT.

The table lists this clone with a few counts. The CDR3 DNA follows: TGTGCCAGCAGCTTATCAGGGAGGGCTGAAGCTTTCTTT. It yields the protein CASSLSGRAEAFF. The chain joins TRBV5-5 to TRBJ1-1; maybe TRBD1 (5 bases). The CDR3 is 13 residues long. Looked up from germline, CDR1 is SGHKS and CDR2 is YYEKEE (reference sequence). Trimming shortened V by 2 bases and J by 6 bases, and 11 bases separated the two germline ends.

The chain couples TRBV2 to TRBJ2-1; a weak D match, TRBD2 (5 bases). The V and J ends lost 10 bases and 2 bases respectively, with 12 bases between them. The CDR3 contains 13 residues. Germline V gives CDR1 SNHLY, CDR2 FYNNEI. CDR3 sequence: CATRLQTYNEQFF. CDR3 in DNA: TGTGCCACGAGACTACAAACCTACAATGAGCAGTTCTTC.

The genes are TRBV29-1 and TRBJ1-3, with a weak D call TRBD1 (5 bases). Germline CDR1 reads SQVTM; CDR2 reads ANQGSEA. There are 14 residues in the CDR3. Trimming cost V 6 bases and J 2 bases, with 14 bases left between them. CDR3 sequence (DNA): TGCAGCGTATCAGGGAGTTCGGCTGGAAACACCATATATTTT. Protein product: CSVSGSSAGNTIYF.